The 20 T cell receptor beta chains presented below share a single source sample, sequenced in a study of cytomegalovirus exposure and HLA in healthy donors. Libraries were prepared by immunoSEQ multiplex PCR; TCRdb keeps only in-frame clonotypes and omits some of them. Of around 200,000 clones listed, approximately 84% are singletons. Sequences were obtained from PBMCs. The receptor source for this set is a woman in her late teens or twenties in good health and CMV-seropositive.

The rearrangement joins TRBV2 to TRBJ2-5, with D uncertain. The CDR3 covers 11 residues. The ends were cut back, 5 bases at V and 5 bases at J, with 6 bases in the middle. The germline V gene encodes CDR1 SNHLY and CDR2 FYNNEI. The CDR3: CASSSLETQYF. CDR3 DNA sequence: TGTGCCAGCAGTTCTCTCGAGACCCAGTACTTC.

This clone was detected a few times. This chain joins TRBV2 and TRBJ1-2; possibly TRBD1 for D (6 bases). CDR1 and CDR2 from the germline V gene are SNHLY and FYNNEI. This CDR3 comprises 14 residues. V lost 10 bases and J 5 bases, leaving 20 bases between the germline ends. The CDR3 region has the DNA TGTGCCAACAGGGAACGCATGGGCCCTTATGGCTACACCTTC. Protein product: CANRERMGPYGYTF.

This chain uses TRBV2 with TRBJ2-7; 11 bases map to TRBD2. Germline CDR1 reads SNHLY; CDR2 reads FYNNEI. The V and J ends lost 4 bases and 5 bases, in that order; junction bases with no gene match: 1. The CDR3 is made up of 13 amino acids. Here the CDR3 DNA reads TGTGCCAGCAGTGGACTAGCGGGGAACGAGCAGTACTTC. Translation: CASSGLAGNEQYF.

The chain's CDR3 is CASSLRTGYNYGYTF. The CDR3 bases are TGTGCCAGCAGCTTGCGCACAGGGTATAACTATGGCTACACCTTC. This chain joins TRBV5-4 and TRBJ1-2, with D possibly being TRBD1 (6 bases). The V gene lost 1 base and the J gene lost 1 base, with 11 bases spanning the gap. CDR3 length: 15 amino acids. Germline assignment: CDR1 SGHNT and CDR2 YYREEE (reference sequence).

V usage is TRBV5-1 and J usage is TRBJ1-4; TRBD1 matches at 10 bases. This CDR3 is built from 14 residues. Germline V CDR1 and CDR2: SGHRS, YFSETQ. J was trimmed by 6 bases and V by 4 bases; bases with no gene match: 3. The CDR3 reads CASSMDRGDEKLFF. DNA of the CDR3: TGCGCCAGCAGCATGGACAGGGGGGATGAAAAACTGTTTTTT.

J is TRBJ1-1 and V is TRBV21-1. TRBV21-1 counts as a pseudogene. CDR3 length equals 11 residues. DNA of the CDR3: TGTGCCAGCAGCCTAAACACTGAAGCTTTCTTT. It specifies CASSLNTEAFF.

The chain has TRBV21-1 and TRBJ1-2; TRBD1, the table's D call, lacks a check against the DNA. TRBV21-1 is a pseudogene segment. This CDR3 spans 20 amino acids. This CDR3 is CASSKGPERDGAVRNYGYTF. As DNA, the CDR3 is TGTGCCAGCAGCAAAGGGCCAGAAAGGGATGGGGCAGTCCGCAACTATGGCTACACCTTC.

V is TRBV15 and J is TRBJ2-1; 7 bases match TRBD1. Germline CDR1 is LNHNV and CDR2 is YYDKDF (reference sequence). This CDR3 comprises 16 residues. The V gene end was trimmed by 2 bases and the J gene end by 10 bases; junction bases not matched to a gene: 14. CDR3 in DNA: TGTGCCACCAGCAGACAAGGGGGCCCCCAAGCCGGGGAGCAGTTCTTC. This encodes CATSRQGGPQAGEQFF.

The chain employs TRBV6-1 and TRBJ1-2, with no clear D. This CDR3 spans 14 amino acids. Germline loops: CDR1 MNHNS, CDR2 SASEGT. The V gene lost 10 bases and the J gene lost 0 bases, with 15 bases spanning the gap. The chain's CDR3 is CATHRGSSNYGYTF. The CDR3 DNA reads as TGTGCCACCCATAGAGGGTCCTCTAACTATGGCTACACCTTC.

The rearrangement links TRBV15 to TRBJ1-2, with D maybe TRBD1 (5 bases). The CDR3 is 13 residues long. CDR1 is LNHNV and CDR2 is YYDKDF in the germline V gene (reference sequence). Deletions cut 3 bases from V and 7 bases from J, with 12 bases between. The CDR3 coding sequence is TGTGCCACCAGCAGGGGTGGGGGGACTGGCTACACCTTC. It encodes CATSRGGGTGYTF.

This rearrangement joins TRBV19 to TRBJ2-5; TRBD2 is a possible D gene (6 bases). The CDR3 sequence is 15 residues long. Germline loops: CDR1 LNHDA, CDR2 SQIVND (reference sequence). V lost 3 bases, J lost 1 base, and 12 bases lay in between. CDR3 protein: CASSMGGNLQETQYF. The DNA of the CDR3 is TGTGCCAGTAGTATGGGCGGGAACCTCCAAGAGACCCAGTACTTC.

The sample holds a few counts of this clone. The V gene is TRBV18, the J gene TRBJ1-1; D ambiguous. The germline gives CDR1 KGHSH, CDR2 LQKENI. With 6 bases removed from V and 0 bases from J, the gap between germline ends came to 5 bases. The CDR3 runs 12 residues. Here the CDR3 DNA reads TGTGCCAGCTCGTCGGTGAACACTGAAGCTTTCTTT. It codes for CASSSVNTEAFF.

The chain employs TRBV6-1 and TRBJ1-2, with D perhaps TRBD1 (5 bases). V was pared by 2 bases and J by 5 bases, with 12 bases between. Per the germline V gene, CDR1 is MNHNS and CDR2 is SASEGT. CDR3 size: 14 residues. The CDR3 nucleotides are TGTGCCAGCAGTGAATCCCAGGGATTATATGGCTACACCTTC. Its protein is CASSESQGLYGYTF.

The chain recombines TRBV19 with TRBJ1-1, with 7 bases aligning to TRBD1. There are 14 residues in the CDR3. Looked up from germline, CDR1 is LNHDA and CDR2 is SQIVND (reference sequence). V lost 11 bases, J lost 1 base, and 10 bases stayed unmatched. For the CDR3, the DNA is TGTGCCGCAAACAGGGGCTCGGGGAACACTGAAGCTTTCTTT. Its protein is CAANRGSGNTEAFF.

V usage is TRBV9 and J usage is TRBJ1-2; D gene ambiguous. Trimming removed 0 bases from V and 8 bases from J, with 8 bases in between. Germline CDR1 is SGDLS and CDR2 is YYNGEE. This CDR3 has 12 residues. In DNA form, the CDR3 reads TGTGCCAGCAGCGTAGAAGGAGGAGGCTACACCTTC. It encodes CASSVEGGGYTF.

This sequence joins TRBV6-5 and TRBJ1-5; 8 bases align to TRBD1. CDR3 length: 15 amino acids. Trimming took 7 bases from V and 4 from J; bases not matched to a gene: 9. CDR1 and CDR2 (germline): MNHEY, SVGAGI. This chain's CDR3 is CASTPGQGENQPQHF. The DNA for the CDR3 is TGTGCCAGCACCCCCGGACAGGGCGAGAATCAGCCCCAGCATTTT.

The chain uses TRBV7-2 and TRBJ1-4; D unresolved. Trimming cost V 5 bases and J 8 bases, with 21 bases left between them. The germline CDR1 and CDR2 sequences are SGHTA and FQGNSA. The CDR3 runs 16 residues. CDR3 nucleotide sequence: TGTGCCAGCAGCGCCAAGGACCCAACCGGGAGGGAAAAACTGTTTTTT. Encoded protein: CASSAKDPTGREKLFF. The whole variable domain, remainder taken from reference TRBV7-2 and TRBJ1-4, is GAGVSQSPSNKVTEKGKDVELRCDPISGHTALYWYRQSLGQGLEFLIYFQGNSAPDKSGLPSDRFSAERTGGSVSTLTIQRTQQEDSAVYLCASSAKDPTGREKLFFGSGTQLSVL.

This chain connects TRBV5-1 to TRBJ1-1; TRBD1 is a possible D gene (5 bases). This CDR3 has 13 residues. Trimming removed 0 bases at V and 8 bases at J, with 11 bases between. Germline assignment: CDR1 SGHRS and CDR2 YFSETQ. The CDR3, as DNA: TGCGCCAGCAGCTTGGTCCGGGGGATGGAAGCTTTCTTT. It yields the protein CASSLVRGMEAFF.

This clone has only one observation. V usage is TRBV5-4 and J usage is TRBJ1-1, with 8 positions matching TRBD1. The germline V gene encodes CDR1 SGHNT and CDR2 YYREEE (reference sequence). CDR3 length equals 17 residues. V was clipped by 0 bases and J by 1 base; unmatched bases: 8. CDR3 protein: CASSLGLLGTGNTEAFF. The CDR3 DNA follows: TGTGCCAGCAGCTTGGGTCTCCTTGGGACAGGGAACACTGAAGCTTTCTTT.

The DNA of the CDR3 is TGTGCCAGCAGCCCCGGGATAGCGGGGGCCCTGGGAGAGACCCAGTACTTC. Translated: CASSPGIAGALGETQYF. The V call is TRBV5-4, the J call TRBJ2-5, with 9 positions matching TRBD2. CDR1 is SGHNT, CDR2 YYREEE, per germline (reference sequence). V lost 4 bases to trimming and J lost 4 bases; unmatched junction nucleotides: 14. CDR3 length: 17 amino acids. The full variable domain, completed using reference TRBV5-4 and TRBJ2-5, is ETGVTQSPTHLIKTRGQQVTLRCSSQSGHNTVSWYQQALGQGPQFIFQYYREEENGRGNFPPRFSGLQFPNYSSELNVNALELDDSALYLCASSPGIAGALGETQYFGPGTRLLVL.